Listed below are T cell receptor beta chains from one sample, sequenced in a study of spatial heterogeneity in lung cancer. Using its own MiXCR run on the 5' RACE reads, TCRdb lists one record per CDR3 protein. The sample contains under 150,000 distinct CDR3 sequences, about 12% of which appear only once. The specimen comprised PBMCs, sampled at follow-up. The receptors stem from a male donor with early-stage non-small cell lung cancer. CDR3s include the opening cysteine and the closing phenylalanine or tryptophan. Fields, in order: CDR3 protein, V gene.

CDR3: CASSLGGERNTEAFF; V: TRBV7-2
CDR3: CATSRDGTPTGELFF; V: TRBV15
CDR3: CASSANDRVNEQYF; V: TRBV7-8
CDR3: CASSTLLSTGGANGELFF; V: TRBV19
CDR3: CASRVWDRGEAFF; V: TRBV25-1
CDR3: CASKHPNTEAFF; V: TRBV6-1
CDR3: CASSESAGGTDTQYF; V: TRBV2
CDR3: CASSLGSTNTGELFF; V: TRBV28
CDR3: CASSKALGQGFDEQYF; V: TRBV21-1
CDR3: CASTPRTGESGYTF; V: TRBV12-3/TRBV12-4
CDR3: CASTYEVSGNTIYF; V: TRBV2
CDR3: CASSQDRRDARGGGYTF; V: TRBV3-1
CDR3: CSARVAGGSTDTQYF; V: TRBV20-1
CDR3: CASSQDPVLAGESVIYNEQFF; V: TRBV4-2
CDR3: CASSLNAIGKLFF; V: TRBV12-3/TRBV12-4
CDR3: CASSFWGETQYF; V: TRBV28
CDR3: CASSLALGRQETQYF; V: TRBV7-8
CDR3: CASSFFPLQGPRDTEAFF; V: TRBV7-9
CDR3: CSARDPLAGNNEQFF; V: TRBV20-1
CDR3: CASSSTGEKLFF; V: TRBV11-2
CDR3: CASTRTSGGQETQYF; V: TRBV28
CDR3: CASSVGGLVTDTQYF; V: TRBV9
CDR3: CASIPNGRSTDTQYF; V: TRBV6-6
CDR3: CASSFSDGTANIQYF; V: TRBV9
CDR3: CSVEDPRGRANTGELFF; V: TRBV29-1
CDR3: CASQTGGYYEQYF; V: TRBV6-6
CDR3: CASSRGPLPEAFF; V: TRBV3-1
CDR3: CASSLVTGRNTEAFF; V: TRBV7-9
CDR3: CASSQDWGPRYVNYGYTF; V: TRBV4-3
CDR3: CSVRDSTTTLHF; V: TRBV29-1
CDR3: CASSLGLNNEKLFF; V: TRBV5-1
CDR3: CASSPGQGANTGELFF; V: TRBV4-2
CDR3: CASSLGGRVNNEQFF; V: TRBV5-1
CDR3: CASSVSGVQDTQYF; V: TRBV9
CDR3: CASSERDRGSLSEAFF; V: TRBV10-2
CDR3: CASSAFSYEQYF; V: TRBV28
CDR3: CASSYTLGDYGYTF; V: TRBV6-5
CDR3: CASSDGGGSYNEQFF; V: TRBV10-2
CDR3: CASTAGQGRDTQYF; V: TRBV6-2/TRBV6-3
CDR3: CASSRPRTDTQYF; V: TRBV7-2
CDR3: CASSPTMLAGGYNEQFF; V: TRBV5-1
CDR3: CASSSDSVKTDTQYF; V: TRBV7-2
CDR3: CATSDLGQNYGYTF; V: TRBV24-1
CDR3: CASSSRQGPNTEAFF; V: TRBV5-1
CDR3: CASSPDRGRNEQFF; V: TRBV7-3
CDR3: CASHATSRGYTF; V: TRBV28
CDR3: CASSEVAGGSYNEQFF; V: TRBV2
CDR3: CASSDLRGLSEQYF; V: TRBV10-1